A selection of T cell receptor beta chains follows, all from one sample in a study of graft-versus-host responses after intestinal transplantation. The data were produced by immunoSEQ multiplex PCR, yet TCRdb's version contains in-frame clones alone and is incomplete. The sample has over 100,000 clones, around nine tenths seen once. Their cognate antigens are unknown. The source material was unstimulated CD4+ T cells sorted from spleen or lymph node cells, sampled before transplant. The receptor set was obtained from a human donor who was the organ donor for an intestinal transplant. Each CDR3 is given with its conserved first and last residue. A D gene is named only where the DNA matches it firmly. Only some rows state a clone size, as once, few, many or a class for expanded clones.

CDR3nt: TGTGCCAGCAGGAACCGGGGGGATACGCAGTATTTT; CDR3aa: CASRNRGDTQYF; abundance: .; d_gene: .; len: 12; v_gene: TRBV28; j_gene: TRBJ2-3
CDR3nt: TGTGCCAGCAGCGTAGTTCTAAGCGGGAAGAGCTCCTACGAGCAGTACTTC; CDR3aa: CASSVVLSGKSSYEQYF; abundance: .; d_gene: TRBD2; len: 17; v_gene: TRBV9; j_gene: TRBJ2-7
CDR3nt: TGTGCCAGCAGCTTGGGTACGGGAGTAGGTACCGGGGAGCTGTTTTTT; CDR3aa: CASSLGTGVGTGELFF; abundance: .; d_gene: .; len: 16; v_gene: TRBV5-4; j_gene: TRBJ2-2
CDR3nt: TGTGCCAGCAGTTTACCTCCCTACAATGAGCAGTTCTTC; CDR3aa: CASSLPPYNEQFF; abundance: .; d_gene: .; len: 13; v_gene: TRBV27; j_gene: TRBJ2-1
CDR3nt: TGCGCCAGCAGTGACGGGACTAGCGGGAGGCCAGATACGCAGTATTTT; CDR3aa: CASSDGTSGRPDTQYF; abundance: .; d_gene: TRBD2; len: 16; v_gene: TRBV10-1; j_gene: TRBJ2-3
CDR3nt: TGTGCCACCAGCAGGGGACAGAAACAAGAGACCCAGTACTTC; CDR3aa: CATSRGQKQETQYF; abundance: .; d_gene: TRBD1; len: 14; v_gene: TRBV15; j_gene: TRBJ2-5
CDR3nt: TGTGCCAGCAGCTTAGGTTACAGGGCGGGCACCGAGCAGTACTTC; CDR3aa: CASSLGYRAGTEQYF; abundance: .; d_gene: .; len: 15; v_gene: TRBV11-3; j_gene: TRBJ2-7
CDR3nt: TGCGCCAGCAGCCCGGGACAGCCCTACGAGCAGTACTTC; CDR3aa: CASSPGQPYEQYF; abundance: .; d_gene: TRBD1; len: 13; v_gene: TRBV5-1; j_gene: TRBJ2-7
CDR3nt: TGTGCCAGCAGCTGGGGACTAGCGGGCGAGCAGTACTTC; CDR3aa: CASSWGLAGEQYF; abundance: .; d_gene: TRBD2; len: 13; v_gene: TRBV27; j_gene: TRBJ2-7
CDR3nt: TGTGCCAGCAGCTCGGGACAGAGGATGGCCATGAACACTGAAGCTTTCTTT; CDR3aa: CASSSGQRMAMNTEAFF; abundance: .; d_gene: TRBD1; len: 17; v_gene: TRBV5-5; j_gene: TRBJ1-1
CDR3nt: TGTGCCTGGAGCGCCCTCGGCGGGAGAACAAAGGATGAGCAGTTCTTC; CDR3aa: CAWSALGGRTKDEQFF; abundance: .; d_gene: TRBD2; len: 16; v_gene: TRBV30; j_gene: TRBJ2-1
CDR3nt: TGTGCCAGTAGTAGGGCGGGCACTTTGGGGGGAACTGAAGCTTTCTTT; CDR3aa: CASSRAGTLGGTEAFF; abundance: .; d_gene: .; len: 16; v_gene: TRBV19; j_gene: TRBJ1-1
CDR3nt: TGTGCCAGCAGCGTGGCAGGGGGGGACATTCAGTACTTC; CDR3aa: CASSVAGGDIQYF; abundance: .; d_gene: .; len: 13; v_gene: TRBV9; j_gene: TRBJ2-4
CDR3nt: TGCGCCAGCAGCTTGGAGCAGGGAGGATATGGCTACACCTTC; CDR3aa: CASSLEQGGYGYTF; abundance: .; d_gene: .; len: 14; v_gene: TRBV5-1; j_gene: TRBJ1-2
CDR3nt: TGCGCCAGCAGCCAGATAGCGGGAGGGTACGAGCAGTACTTC; CDR3aa: CASSQIAGGYEQYF; abundance: .; d_gene: TRBD2; len: 14; v_gene: TRBV4-3; j_gene: TRBJ2-7
CDR3nt: TGTGCCAGCAGCTTAGAAGGGCAGGGGCTCGACGAGCAGTACTTC; CDR3aa: CASSLEGQGLDEQYF; abundance: .; d_gene: .; len: 15; v_gene: TRBV7-2; j_gene: TRBJ2-7
CDR3nt: TGCAGCGTTGAAGGGGGACTAGCGGGGCAAGAGACCCAGTACTTC; CDR3aa: CSVEGGLAGQETQYF; abundance: .; d_gene: TRBD2; len: 15; v_gene: TRBV29-1; j_gene: TRBJ2-5
CDR3nt: TGTGCCAGCAGCCTGTACGAGCAGTACTTC; CDR3aa: CASSLYEQYF; abundance: .; d_gene: .; len: 10; v_gene: TRBV11-2; j_gene: TRBJ2-7
CDR3nt: TGTGCCTGGAGGGGTAGTGAAAACACTGAAGCTTTCTTT; CDR3aa: CAWRGSENTEAFF; abundance: .; d_gene: .; len: 13; v_gene: TRBV30; j_gene: TRBJ1-1
CDR3nt: TGCGCCAGCCGCCCATACAGGGAGGAAGGTGCGGTGCAGTACTTC; CDR3aa: CASRPYREEGAVQYF; abundance: once; d_gene: .; len: 15; v_gene: TRBV5-1; j_gene: TRBJ2-7
CDR3nt: TGTGCCAGCAGTTACTACACTGCGGGGCGTGGAAACACCATATATTTT; CDR3aa: CASSYYTAGRGNTIYF; abundance: .; d_gene: .; len: 16; v_gene: TRBV6-5; j_gene: TRBJ1-3
CDR3nt: TGTGCTAGTGCAAACCTACAGGGGAGCGGGAACTATGGCTACACCTTC; CDR3aa: CASANLQGSGNYGYTF; abundance: .; d_gene: TRBD1; len: 16; v_gene: TRBV12-5; j_gene: TRBJ1-2
CDR3nt: TGCGCCAGCAGCCAAGATGACAGGCCAGATACGCAGTATTTT; CDR3aa: CASSQDDRPDTQYF; abundance: .; d_gene: .; len: 14; v_gene: TRBV4-3; j_gene: TRBJ2-3
CDR3nt: TGCGCCAGCAGGGCTCACGGCGGCGGGGGGGCGTCTGGGGCCAACGTCCTGACTTTC; CDR3aa: CASRAHGGGGASGANVLTF; abundance: .; d_gene: TRBD2; len: 19; v_gene: TRBV5-1; j_gene: TRBJ2-6
CDR3nt: TGTGCCAGCAGTGTCCGATCTAACTATGGCTACACCTTC; CDR3aa: CASSVRSNYGYTF; abundance: .; d_gene: .; len: 13; v_gene: TRBV6-5; j_gene: TRBJ1-2
CDR3nt: TGTGCCAGCAGCCCCTTAACTAGCACAGATACGCAGTATTTT; CDR3aa: CASSPLTSTDTQYF; abundance: once; d_gene: .; len: 14; v_gene: TRBV11-2; j_gene: TRBJ2-3
CDR3nt: TGTGCCAGTAGGCTCCATTATTTT; CDR3aa: CASRLHYF; abundance: .; d_gene: .; len: 8; v_gene: TRBV19; j_gene: TRBJ1-5
CDR3nt: TGTGCCAGCAGCCCACGACAGGGTGTAGAGACCCAGTACTTC; CDR3aa: CASSPRQGVETQYF; abundance: .; d_gene: TRBD1; len: 14; v_gene: TRBV7-2; j_gene: TRBJ2-5
CDR3nt: TGTGCCAGCAGAAGTCCGGGACTGCAAGAGACCCAGTACTTC; CDR3aa: CASRSPGLQETQYF; abundance: .; d_gene: .; len: 14; v_gene: TRBV6-1; j_gene: TRBJ2-5
CDR3nt: TGCGCCAGCAGCCCATGGGTGGGAGGGCTGGTCTACGAGCAGTACTTC; CDR3aa: CASSPWVGGLVYEQYF; abundance: .; d_gene: TRBD2; len: 16; v_gene: TRBV4-1; j_gene: TRBJ2-7
CDR3nt: TGCGCCAGCAGCTTAGTAAGCGGGAAGGGTACAGATACGCAGTATTTT; CDR3aa: CASSLVSGKGTDTQYF; abundance: .; d_gene: TRBD2; len: 16; v_gene: TRBV5-1; j_gene: TRBJ2-3
CDR3nt: TGTGCCACTCGGGACAGGGTAAACACTGAAGCTTTCTTT; CDR3aa: CATRDRVNTEAFF; abundance: .; d_gene: TRBD1; len: 13; v_gene: TRBV27; j_gene: TRBJ1-1
CDR3nt: TGTGCCAGCAGCTTAAGCGGACAAGAGACCCAGTACTTC; CDR3aa: CASSLSGQETQYF; abundance: .; d_gene: .; len: 13; v_gene: TRBV7-6; j_gene: TRBJ2-5
CDR3nt: TGTGCCAGCAGTCGGGGTAACACCGGGGAGCTGTTTTTT; CDR3aa: CASSRGNTGELFF; abundance: few; d_gene: .; len: 13; v_gene: TRBV2; j_gene: TRBJ2-2
CDR3nt: TGCCGCGTTGGGGGGCGGCAGGGGGATACCTATGGCTACACCTTC; CDR3aa: CRVGGRQGDTYGYTF; abundance: .; d_gene: TRBD1; len: 15; v_gene: TRBV29-1; j_gene: TRBJ1-2
CDR3nt: TGTGCCAGTAGTAAGGACAACTATGGCTACACCTTC; CDR3aa: CASSKDNYGYTF; abundance: .; d_gene: .; len: 12; v_gene: TRBV19; j_gene: TRBJ1-2
CDR3nt: TGCGCCAGCAGCCGAGGAAGACTAGCGGGGACCTACGAGCAGTACTTC; CDR3aa: CASSRGRLAGTYEQYF; abundance: .; d_gene: TRBD2; len: 16; v_gene: TRBV4-1; j_gene: TRBJ2-7
CDR3nt: TGCGCCAGCAGCGGACCGACAGGCAAAGGGGCTGAAGCTTTCTTT; CDR3aa: CASSGPTGKGAEAFF; abundance: .; d_gene: .; len: 15; v_gene: TRBV5-1; j_gene: TRBJ1-1
CDR3nt: TGTGCCTGGAGTGTACAGGGGGTAGAGCAGTTCTTC; CDR3aa: CAWSVQGVEQFF; abundance: .; d_gene: TRBD1; len: 12; v_gene: TRBV30; j_gene: TRBJ2-1
CDR3nt: TGTGCCAGCAGGTACAGGATAATGAACACTGAAGCTTTCTTT; CDR3aa: CASRYRIMNTEAFF; abundance: .; d_gene: .; len: 14; v_gene: TRBV2; j_gene: TRBJ1-1
CDR3nt: TGTGCCAGCAGCGGGATTAGAGGAGAGACCCAGTACTTC; CDR3aa: CASSGIRGETQYF; abundance: few; d_gene: .; len: 13; v_gene: TRBV11-2; j_gene: TRBJ2-5
CDR3nt: TGTGCCAGTAGTAATACCGGCACAGATACGCAGTATTTT; CDR3aa: CASSNTGTDTQYF; abundance: once; d_gene: .; len: 13; v_gene: TRBV19; j_gene: TRBJ2-3
CDR3nt: TGTGCCAGCAGTTTAACCGGGACAGGGGCTTATGGCTACACCTTC; CDR3aa: CASSLTGTGAYGYTF; abundance: once; d_gene: TRBD1; len: 15; v_gene: TRBV6-5; j_gene: TRBJ1-2
CDR3nt: TGCGCCAGCATACCCACAGGGAAGCGTGAAGCTTTCTTT; CDR3aa: CASIPTGKREAFF; abundance: .; d_gene: .; len: 13; v_gene: TRBV5-1; j_gene: TRBJ1-1
CDR3nt: TGCAGTGTAGTGAAGGCCTACGAGCAGTACTTC; CDR3aa: CSVVKAYEQYF; abundance: .; d_gene: .; len: 11; v_gene: TRBV20-1; j_gene: TRBJ2-7
CDR3nt: TGCAGTGCTAGTGAGCGCTACGAGCAGTACTTC; CDR3aa: CSASERYEQYF; abundance: once; d_gene: .; len: 11; v_gene: TRBV20-1; j_gene: TRBJ2-7
CDR3nt: TGCAGTGCTGAAACCGGGACTACGCAGTATTTT; CDR3aa: CSAETGTTQYF; abundance: .; d_gene: .; len: 11; v_gene: TRBV20-1; j_gene: TRBJ2-3
CDR3nt: TGTGCCATCAGTGAAGGAGGGCGGGAGGGAACCGATACGCAGTATTTT; CDR3aa: CAISEGGREGTDTQYF; abundance: .; d_gene: TRBD2; len: 16; v_gene: TRBV10-3; j_gene: TRBJ2-3
CDR3nt: TGTGCCAGCAGTGGTTTACAGGGCCTCCCCAGATATACGCAGTATTTT; CDR3aa: CASSGLQGLPRYTQYF; abundance: .; d_gene: .; len: 16; v_gene: TRBV25-1; j_gene: TRBJ2-3